Given below is one TCR beta chain in context. Its antigen is not identified. This specimen comes from a study of T cell responses to AZD1222 COVID-19 vaccine. Study-wide background: It was second doses at about 4 or about 12 weeks that were pooled.

General study findings and limits: The CD4 TCRs associated with vaccination extended across spike and predominated at 160-218 and 743-854. Recipients of AZD1222 seropositive at baseline numbered only 5 or 6. The donors showed a predominance of white British ancestry and of females, with possible underestimation of clonal diversity.

The CDR3 extends over 15 amino acids. Trimming cost V 6 bases and J 4 bases, with 18 bases left between them. Per germline, CDR1 MNHEY and CDR2 SMNVEV (reference sequence). Repertoires were generated with immunoSEQ multiplex PCR, while TCRdb's copy carries only in-frame clones and drops some. The repertoire holds some 130,000 clones, with approximately 85% as singletons. The chain joins TRBV27 to TRBJ1-2; D is undetermined. The sequence was collected from an adult in good health. The sample in question was peripheral blood, obtained on day 0 of AZD1222 vaccination. CDR3 loop: CASRSRGPLGYGYTF. The CDR3 DNA is TGTGCCAGCAGATCCCGAGGACCACTTGGCTATGGCTACACCTTC.